This passage covers 22 T cell receptor beta chains from one sample sequenced in a study of molecular identifiers for immune sequencing clone quantification. TCRdb analysed the PCR reads with MiXCR anew, one entry per CDR3 protein. The profile covers approximately 550,000 distinct CDR3 sequences, with about 25% appearing a single time and 0.76% taken by the ten largest. The sequenced sample consisted of naive CD8+ T cells from blood, with Jurkat cell RNA spiked in. Sample subset: FACS-sorted CD8+CD4-CCR7+CD45RA+ naive T cells. The receptors shown here come from a human donor in good health. Some libraries in this study had Jurkat cell RNA spiked in.

There are a few counts of this clonotype. This rearrangement joins TRBV27 to TRBJ2-1; 11 positions match TRBD2. V was clipped by 3 bases and J by 7 bases; unmatched bases: 5. Germline loops: CDR1 MNHEY, CDR2 SMNVEV (reference sequence). The CDR3 totals 15 residues. The CDR3 sequence: CASSFGLAGLNEQFF. CDR3 DNA sequence: TGTGCCAGCAGTTTCGGACTAGCGGGCCTGAATGAGCAGTTCTTC.

The sample holds a few counts of this clonotype. V usage is TRBV10-3 and J usage is TRBJ1-5, with a weak D call TRBD1 (6 bases). Germline V gene lookup returns CDR1 ENHRY and CDR2 SYGVKD. The V end was cut by 1 base, the J end by 6 bases, with 13 bases between. The length of the CDR3 is 15 residues. The CDR3 DNA follows: TGTGCCATCAGTGAGTTACAGGGACCCAGTCAGCCCCAGCATTTT. Translated: CAISELQGPSQPQHF.

The genes are TRBV30 and TRBJ2-7; no definite D call. There are 15 residues in the CDR3. V gave up 0 bases and J gave up 2 bases, with 14 bases separating them. Germline V gene sequence: CDR1 GTSNPN, CDR2 SVGIG (reference sequence). The DNA of the CDR3 is TGTGCCTGGAGTGTCTCTTTGGTTGAACCCTACGAGCAGTACTTC. It specifies CAWSVSLVEPYEQYF.

The chain is built from TRBV20-1 and TRBJ2-7; TRBD1 agrees at 10 bases. This CDR3 contains 14 residues. The V gene end was trimmed by 3 bases and the J gene end by 5 bases; junction bases not matched to a gene: 7. The germline V gene has CDR1 DFQATT and CDR2 SNEGSKA (reference sequence). The CDR3 is CSASGGTGVNEQYF. The CDR3, as DNA: TGCAGTGCTAGTGGGGGGACAGGGGTCAACGAGCAGTACTTC.

This rearrangement joins TRBV2 to TRBJ2-7; D not certain. V was cut by 8 bases and J by 0 bases, with 11 bases left in between. The CDR3 is made up of 13 amino acids. Germline assignment: CDR1 SNHLY and CDR2 FYNNEI. In nucleotides, the CDR3 is TGTGCCAGCGTACGGGCCCACTCCTACGAGCAGTACTTC. Residues: CASVRAHSYEQYF. Full variable domain (outside the CDR3, taken from reference TRBV2 and TRBJ2-7): EPEVTQTPSHQVTQMGQEVILRCVPISNHLYFYWYRQILGQKVEFLVSFYNNEISEKSEIFDDQFSVERPDGSNFTLKIRSTKLEDSAMYFCASVRAHSYEQYFGPGTRLTVT.

The J gene is TRBJ1-1, the V gene TRBV13; possibly TRBD1 for D (5 bases). The V end was cut by 4 bases, the J end by 0 bases, with 9 bases between. This CDR3 region has 14 residues. The V gene's germline CDR1 is PRHDT and CDR2 FYEKMQ (reference sequence). Here the CDR3 reads CASSWGDLNTEAFF. For the CDR3, the DNA is TGTGCCAGCAGCTGGGGGGACCTGAACACTGAAGCTTTCTTT.

The sample holds many counts of this clonotype. V and J are TRBV2 and TRBJ2-5; D may correspond to TRBD1 or TRBD2 (5 bases each). CDR3 length: 14 residues. The V end lost 6 bases, the J end lost 1 base, and 12 bases lay between the germline ends. Germline CDR1 SNHLY, CDR2 FYNNEI. The CDR3 DNA follows: TGTGCCAGCAGGGGGGTCGCGGTCCAAGAGACCCAGTACTTC. This gives the protein CASRGVAVQETQYF.

This clonotype was seen more than once but under ten times. In DNA form, the CDR3 reads TGCGCCAGCAGCCAAGCCCTAGCGCTTAACTACGAGCAGTACTTC. This encodes CASSQALALNYEQYF. The chain couples TRBV4-1 to TRBJ2-7, with D tentatively TRBD2 (6 bases). The V gene's germline CDR1 is MGHRA and CDR2 YSYEKL. V lost 1 base and J lost 3, with 13 bases in between. The CDR3 spans 15 residues.

The sample holds a few counts of this clonotype. The genes are TRBV7-6 and TRBJ1-1; tentatively, D is TRBD1 (6 bases). The length of the CDR3 is 13 residues. Germline CDR1 SGHVS, CDR2 FNYEAQ. V lost 1 base and J lost 7, with 10 bases in between. The CDR3: CASSLVGTHEAFF. CDR3 nucleotide sequence: TGTGCCAGCAGCTTAGTCGGGACACATGAAGCTTTCTTT.

The table lists this clonotype with a few counts. The chain has TRBV19 and TRBJ2-6; D gene unclear. The CDR3 sequence is 14 residues long. Germline-derived CDR1 and CDR2 are LNHDA and SQIVND (reference sequence). V was trimmed by 3 bases and J by 7 bases, leaving 10 bases between them. DNA for the CDR3: TGTGCCAGTAGTATTGAGGCGGTAGCCAACGTCCTGACTTTC. Protein sequence: CASSIEAVANVLTF.

In its sample, this clonotype was seen a few times. The chain is built from TRBV12-3 or TRBV12-4 and TRBJ2-1; D is unresolved. Trimming took off 3 bases at V and 4 bases at J, with 4 bases between the two ends. This CDR3 is built from 12 residues. The CDR3 DNA reads as TGTGCCAGCAGTTTTGTTTACAATGAGCAGTTCTTC. This translates into CASSFVYNEQFF.

J is TRBJ2-5 and V is TRBV28; 9 positions agree with TRBD1. Germline CDR1 is MDHEN and CDR2 is SYDVKM. Unmatched junction bases numbered 7, after V lost 0 bases and J lost 5 bases. This CDR3 comprises 16 residues. The CDR3 DNA is TGTGCCAGCAGTTTATGGCTCACAGGGGGCTCCGAGACCCAGTACTTC. It is translated as CASSLWLTGGSETQYF.

The chain joins TRBV27 to TRBJ2-3; D is possibly TRBD2 (5 bases). V gave up 5 bases and J gave up 1 base, with 16 bases separating them. Germline values: CDR1 MNHEY, CDR2 SMNVEV (reference sequence). The length of the CDR3 is 16 residues. This chain's CDR3 is CASSTLLVSGTDTQYF. CDR3 coding DNA: TGTGCCAGCAGTACCCTACTAGTATCTGGCACAGATACGCAGTATTTT.

The rearrangement links TRBV20-1 to TRBJ2-3, with 7 bases fitting TRBD1. Near its end, the DNA agrees better with TRBJ2-5, so the J call may be wrong. The CDR3 covers 13 residues. The V gene's germline CDR1 is DFQATT and CDR2 SNEGSKA (reference sequence). CDR3 DNA sequence: TGCAGTGCCAGGGGACAGACAATAGAGACCCAGTACTTC. Translated: CSARGQTIETQYF.

The chain recombines TRBV4-1 with TRBJ2-4; tentative D call: TRBD1 (6 bases). The CDR3 sequence is 12 residues long. The V end lost 2 bases, the J end lost 10 bases, and 9 bases lay between the germline ends. Germline assignment: CDR1 MGHRA and CDR2 YSYEKL. Written as DNA, the CDR3 is TGCGCCAGCAGCCAAACACAGGGTATTCAGTACTTC. This translates into CASSQTQGIQYF.

The chain couples TRBV25-1 to TRBJ2-3, with D uncertain. With 4 bases removed from V and 8 bases from J, the gap between germline ends came to 13 bases. The germline V gene encodes CDR1 MGHDK and CDR2 SYGVNS. The CDR3 extends over 13 amino acids. CDR3 sequence reads: CASSVDPPGTQYF. The DNA of the CDR3 is TGTGCCAGCAGTGTGGACCCGCCCGGTACGCAGTATTTT.

This sequence joins TRBV19 and TRBJ1-4; weak D call: TRBD1 (5 bases). The CDR3 sequence is 15 residues long. Germline-derived CDR1 and CDR2 are LNHDA and SQIVND (reference sequence). Between the trimmed V and J ends, which lost 3 bases and 7 bases, there was a span of 15 bases. CDR3 sequence reads: CASSIDGRESEKLFF. The CDR3 nucleotides are TGTGCCAGTAGTATCGACGGCAGGGAAAGTGAAAAACTGTTTTTT.

This clonotype was picked up a small number of times. The chain couples TRBV4-3 to TRBJ2-7; a weak D match, TRBD1 (6 bases). Trimming cost V 0 bases and J 0 bases, with 15 bases left between them. The CDR3 runs 17 residues. Germline lookup yields CDR1 LGHNA and CDR2 YSLEER. The CDR3 loop is CASSQDHGRGYSYEQYF. DNA for the CDR3: TGCGCCAGCAGCCAAGATCATGGCAGGGGCTACTCCTACGAGCAGTACTTC.

To note about this clonotype: The CDR3 does not close with the conserved phenylalanine or tryptophan, likely indicating a read error. The chain is built from TRBV5-3 and TRBJ2-5; a possible D gene is TRBD2 (6 bases). TRBV5-3 is filed as an ORF, its function uncertain. The CDR3 length is 13 residues. The CDR3 sequence: CASSLFGGETQYL. For the CDR3, the DNA is TGTGCCAGCAGCTTGTTCGGGGGAGAGACCCAGTACCTC.

This clonotype has a handful of counts. The rearrangement links TRBV12-3 or TRBV12-4 to TRBJ2-2; 7 positions match TRBD1. The CDR3 is made up of 14 amino acids. V shed 4 bases and J 6 bases; nucleotides not matched to a gene: 5. This CDR3 reads CASSWSGGSGELFF. For the CDR3, the DNA is TGTGCCAGCAGTTGGTCAGGGGGTTCCGGGGAGCTGTTTTTT.

The genes are TRBV30 and TRBJ2-3; D gene uncertain. CDR1 and CDR2 from the germline V gene are GTSNPN and SVGIG (reference sequence). V dropped 1 base and J dropped 2 bases, with 7 bases sitting between them. This CDR3 has 13 amino acids. This CDR3 reads CAWSAVTTDTQYF. Written as DNA, the CDR3 is TGTGCCTGGAGTGCGGTTACCACAGATACGCAGTATTTT.

This chain connects TRBV6-5 to TRBJ1-2; 11 nucleotides line up with TRBD1. CDR1 is MNHEY and CDR2 is SVGAGI in the germline V gene. Unmatched junction bases numbered 4, after V lost 3 bases and J lost 7 bases. This CDR3 is built from 14 residues. The CDR3 sequence: CASSYKDRGLGYTF. The CDR3 coding sequence is TGTGCCAGCAGTTATAAGGACAGGGGGCTTGGCTACACCTTC.